The TCR beta chain described here comes from a study of T cells in Graves' hyperthyroidism and ophthalmopathy. Study observations and caveats: Median prediction lead before ophthalmopathy onset was six to eight months with the model.

Before ophthalmopathy appeared, progressors gave blood at initial hyperthyroidism diagnosis. At least ten counts were recorded for this clonotype. Antigen specificity is unknown. The germline gives CDR1 MDHEN, CDR2 SYDVKM. After removal of 4 bases from V and 3 bases from J, the junction contained 3 bases not matched to a gene. This CDR3 region has 15 residues. Amplification of TCR beta CDR3 regions used RNA as the template. The HTBI primer set served for first-round RT-PCR of the TCR CDR3. TCRdb passed the multiplex PCR reads through MiXCR, listing each CDR3 protein once. This sample has 250,000 to 300,000 distinct CDR3 sequences, with approximately 15% found just once.

Material for sequencing was blood. The TCR originated in a woman aged 40 to 50 with Graves' hyperthyroidism that later progressed to Graves' ophthalmopathy. The V and J genes are TRBV28 and TRBJ2-5; TRBD2 matches 12 bases. The CDR3 protein is CASSWTSGTEETQYF. In DNA form, the CDR3 reads TGTGCCAGCAGTTGGACTAGCGGGACAGAAGAGACCCAGTACTTC. The complete variable domain, with remaining parts taken from reference TRBV28 and TRBJ2-5, reads DVKVTQSSRYLVKRTGEKVFLECVQDMDHENMFWYRQDPGLGLRLIYFSYDVKMKEKGDIPEGYSVSREKKERFSLILESASTNQTSMYLCASSWTSGTEETQYFGPGTRLLVL.